The 19 T cell receptor beta chains below all came from one sample that was sequenced in a study of Graves' ophthalmopathy and Graves' hyperthyroidism. For repertoire sequencing, the TCR beta CDR3 regions were amplified from RNA transcripts. In the first round, RT-PCR was carried out with HTBI primers, and a multiplex PCR formed the second round. A single record per CDR3 protein comes from TCRdb applying MiXCR to the multiplex PCR reads. The sample contains about 740,000 distinct CDR3 sequences, approximately 40% of which appear only once. The source material was peripheral blood. These receptors were taken from an adult man with Graves' ophthalmopathy.

The chain carries TRBV20-1 and TRBJ1-2; maybe TRBD1 (5 bases). This CDR3 contains 11 residues. CDR1 and CDR2 from the germline V gene are DFQATT and SNEGSKA (reference sequence). The V and J ends lost 1 base and 8 bases respectively, with 8 bases between them. The CDR3 spells CSARVEGGYTF. The CDR3 nucleotides read TGCAGTGCTAGAGTTGAGGGGGGCTACACCTTC.

This clonotype was seen many times. The CDR3 protein is CASSDTPHRGGKKETQYF. CDR3 nucleotide sequence: TGTGCCAGCAGTGATACTCCACACAGGGGAGGAAAGAAGGAGACCCAGTACTTC. The chain recombines TRBV25-1 with TRBJ2-5, with a weak D call TRBD1 (7 bases). Germline V lookup: CDR1 MGHDK, CDR2 SYGVNS. Trimming left V 3 bases short and J 5 bases short, with 25 bases between. The CDR3 loop spans 18 amino acids. The full variable domain, its missing parts supplied by reference TRBV25-1 and TRBJ2-5, is EADIYQTPRYLVIGTGKKITLECSQTMGHDKMYWYQQDPGMELHLIHYSYGVNSTEKGDLSSESTVSRIRTEHFPLTLESARPSHTSQYLCASSDTPHRGGKKETQYFGPGTRLLVL.

The rearrangement uses TRBV7-6 and TRBJ1-1; 8 bases line up with TRBD1. V lost 3 bases to trimming and J lost 2 bases; unmatched junction nucleotides: 8. The CDR3 runs to 16 residues. Germline CDR1 reads SGHVS; CDR2 reads FNYEAQ. DNA of the CDR3: TGTGCCAGCAGCTTCCCACAGACAGGGGCCAACACTGAAGCTTTCTTT. Its translation is CASSFPQTGANTEAFF.

J is TRBJ2-2 and V is TRBV25-1, with 7 bases aligning to TRBD2. The CDR3 is made up of 16 amino acids. The germline gives CDR1 MGHDK, CDR2 SYGVNS. V lost 3 bases to trimming and J lost 6 bases; unmatched junction nucleotides: 10. The CDR3 loop reads CASSDSGPGGAGELFF. The DNA of the CDR3 is TGTGCCAGCAGTGACAGCGGACCTGGGGGGGCCGGGGAGCTGTTTTTT. Combining the CDR3 with reference TRBV25-1 and TRBJ2-2 gives the whole variable domain EADIYQTPRYLVIGTGKKITLECSQTMGHDKMYWYQQDPGMELHLIHYSYGVNSTEKGDLSSESTVSRIRTEHFPLTLESARPSHTSQYLCASSDSGPGGAGELFFGEGSRLTVL.

This chain links TRBV20-1 with TRBJ2-7, with D maybe TRBD1 (5 bases). From germline, CDR1 is DFQATT and CDR2 SNEGSKA (reference sequence). The CDR3 totals 16 residues. V was cut by 0 bases and J by 3 bases, with 18 bases left in between. This CDR3 reads CSARDRWAGPIYEQYF. DNA for the CDR3: TGCAGTGCTAGAGATCGGTGGGCAGGGCCCATCTACGAGCAGTACTTC.

This clonotype came up many times. This chain joins TRBV12-3 or TRBV12-4 and TRBJ1-6, with 8 positions matching TRBD1. The CDR3 is 14 amino acids. With 2 bases clipped from V and 9 bases from J, the junction kept 3 bases outside the gene matches. This CDR3 is CASSLKQGASPLHF. The CDR3 DNA is TGTGCCAGCAGTTTAAAGCAGGGGGCTTCACCCCTCCACTTT.

V and J are TRBV29-1 and TRBJ2-7; D is possibly TRBD2 (6 bases). Germline CDR1 and CDR2: SQVTM and ANQGSEA. Deletions cut 4 bases from V and 7 bases from J, with 8 bases between. The CDR3 runs 10 residues. As DNA, the CDR3 is TGCAGCGTTGGGAGGGCTGAGCAGTACTTC. Amino acids: CSVGRAEQYF.

The rearrangement uses TRBV2 and TRBJ1-6, with D possibly TRBD1 on 6 matching bases. With 11 bases removed from V and 8 bases from J, the gap between germline ends came to 16 bases. Germline values: CDR1 SNHLY, CDR2 FYNNEI. This CDR3 is built from 13 residues. CDR3 region: CAWSLQGDSPLHF. CDR3 coding DNA: TGTGCCTGGAGTTTACAGGGAGATTCACCCCTCCACTTT. Full variable domain (remainder filled in from reference TRBV2 and TRBJ1-6): EPEVTQTPSHQVTQMGQEVILRCVPISNHLYFYWYRQILGQKVEFLVSFYNNEISEKSEIFDDQFSVERPDGSNFTLKIRSTKLEDSAMYFCAWSLQGDSPLHFGNGTRLTVT.

V gene TRBV12-3 or TRBV12-4 combines with J gene TRBJ2-5, with D possibly matching TRBD1 (6 bases). The ends were cut back, 4 bases at V and 4 bases at J, with 19 bases in the middle. There are 16 residues in the CDR3. CDR3 loop: CASSYGTWGRVETQYF. CDR3 in DNA: TGTGCCAGCAGTTACGGGACGTGGGGGCGCGTAGAGACCCAGTACTTC.

This clonotype has a single count. The chain combines TRBV29-1 with TRBJ1-4, with a possible D match to TRBD1 (5 bases). Trimming took off 7 bases at V and 4 bases at J, with 10 bases between the two ends. Germline CDR1 and CDR2: SQVTM and ANQGSEA. The CDR3 sequence is 12 residues long. The CDR3 reads CSGGDGNEKLFF. CDR3 coding DNA: TGCAGCGGGGGGGACGGTAATGAAAAACTGTTTTTT.

This clonotype was seen more than once but under ten times. The chain combines TRBV2 with TRBJ1-1; a possible D gene is TRBD1 (6 bases). V was pared by 6 bases and J by 5 bases, with 13 bases between. Germline CDR1 reads SNHLY; CDR2 reads FYNNEI. There are 13 residues in the CDR3. In DNA, the CDR3 is TGTGCCAGCAGGACAGGAGTAGAAACTGAAGCTTTCTTT. Its protein is CASRTGVETEAFF.

The rearrangement links TRBV11-1 to TRBJ1-2; the D is unclear. The germline CDR1 and CDR2 sequences are SGHAT and FQDESV (reference sequence). V lost 1 base and J 4 bases, leaving 13 bases between the germline ends. The CDR3 totals 15 residues. Here the CDR3 DNA reads TGTGCCAGCAGCTTAGTAGGGTTTGAGGGCTATGGCTACACCTTC. It specifies CASSLVGFEGYGYTF.

The CDR3 is CSAPTASLNEKLFF. The CDR3 DNA reads as TGCAGTGCTCCCACAGCGAGCCTTAATGAAAAACTGTTTTTT. The rearrangement joins TRBV20-1 to TRBJ1-4; D gene uncertain. CDR3 length equals 14 residues. CDR1 DFQATT and CDR2 SNEGSKA come from the germline V gene (reference sequence). The V gene lost 5 bases and the J gene lost 4 bases, with 14 bases spanning the gap.

The chain joins TRBV11-1 to TRBJ2-2; D not resolved. This CDR3 comprises 15 residues. Germline assignment: CDR1 SGHAT and CDR2 FQDESV (reference sequence). The V end lost 6 bases, the J end lost 5 bases, and 16 bases lay between the germline ends. The CDR3: CASSPLGPDTGELFF. CDR3 DNA sequence: TGTGCCAGCAGTCCCTTAGGTCCAGATACCGGGGAGCTGTTTTTT. The variable domain in full, completed from reference TRBV11-1 and TRBJ2-2, reads EAEVAQSPRYKITEKSQAVAFWCDPISGHATLYWYRQILGQGPELLVQFQDESVVDDSQLPKDRFSAERLKGVDSTLKIQPAELGDSAMYLCASSPLGPDTGELFFGEGSRLTVL.

V gene TRBV7-6 combines with J gene TRBJ2-6; no definite D call. This CDR3 spans 14 amino acids. Per germline, CDR1 SGHVS and CDR2 FNYEAQ. V was cut by 8 bases and J by 0 bases, with 8 bases left in between. Here the CDR3 DNA reads TGTGCCAGCGTGGACGTCTCTGGGGCCAACGTCCTGACTTTC. Translation: CASVDVSGANVLTF.

The chain's CDR3 is CASRLGQGIAYGYTF. The CDR3 DNA sequence: TGTGCCAGTAGGTTGGGACAGGGGATCGCCTATGGCTACACCTTC. The rearrangement uses TRBV19 and TRBJ1-2, with TRBD1 matching 10 bases. This CDR3 contains 15 residues. Germline values: CDR1 LNHDA, CDR2 SQIVND (reference sequence). After removal of 6 bases from V and 4 bases from J, the junction contained 8 bases not matched to a gene.

To note about this clonotype: This CDR3 is missing its conserved last phenylalanine or tryptophan, likely due to a read error. The chain combines TRBV11-2 with TRBJ1-6; 9 bases are shared with TRBD1. Trimming removed 7 bases from V and 9 bases from J; junction bases left unmatched: 4. The CDR3 has 13 amino acids. Germline V gene lookup returns CDR1 SGHAT and CDR2 FQNNGV. CDR3 region: CASTGTGSSPLHL. CDR3 nucleotide sequence: TGTGCCAGCACCGGGACAGGGAGTTCACCCCTCCACCTT.

This clonotype is a singleton in its sample. A much larger clone sits a single nucleotide away, making a read error possible. The gene calls are TRBV20-1 and TRBJ2-5; D remains unclear. V was clipped by 0 bases and J by 4 bases, with 9 bases between them. Germline CDR1 reads DFQATT; CDR2 reads SNEGSKA (reference sequence). CDR3 length: 13 residues. The CDR3 coding sequence is TGCAGTGCTAGAGAAAGAGGTCCAGAGACCCAGTACTTC. Its translation: CSARERGPETQYF.

The chain combines TRBV19 with TRBJ1-1, with D unclear. The V gene's germline CDR1 is LNHDA and CDR2 SQIVND (reference sequence). V lost 7 bases to trimming and J lost 2 bases, with 11 bases between them. The CDR3 is 13 amino acids. This chain's CDR3 is CASNTQLNTEAFF. CDR3 sequence (DNA): TGTGCCAGTAATACACAACTAAACACTGAAGCTTTCTTT.